The T cell receptor beta chain described here comes from a study of blood T cell repertoires in COVID-19 (dated by TCRdb to the early 2020s). Concerning the study at large: The collaborator samples originated in the United States, Italy and Spain and spanned the acute and convalescent phases of COVID-19. The prospective study material was composed of cDNA or gDNA derived from T cells, B-cell-depleted T cells, or PBMCs. The dataset comprised deeply sampled blood TCRbeta repertoires from subjects exposed to, actively infected with, or recovered from COVID-19. The repertoires were made available in a free public database intended to serve as a resource for research on the immune response to SARS-CoV-2. The samples were drawn from the first 160 participants of the ongoing ImmuneRACE study and from 1,254 subjects provided by 6 global collaborators. A de-identified subject ID, COVID-19 status, age in years and sex were almost always included in the sample metadata. HLA class I and class II types, where available, came from metadata supplied by the sample provider rather than from assay-based typing.

The immunoSEQ Assay, a bias-controlled multiplex PCR, was used to amplify TCRbeta CDR3 regions from genomic DNA. Processing in the source paper ran as follows. Within the assay, amplification of reference gene primers was used to estimate how many nucleated cells each sample contained. Sequence reads were collapsed and filtered to measure the absolute abundance of every unique TCRbeta CDR3 rearrangement. Productive Simpson clonality was computed per sample as the square root of Simpson's diversity index over productive rearrangements. Imported from immuneACCESS, the table was reduced by TCRdb to in-frame sequences with V and J called. These copies leave out some clones; in studies compared against another copy, an unresolved V gene accounts for under half, and the cause of the remainder is not known. V and J calls and clone size are copied from that table; D and trimming were computed from the DNA. The sample table lists tens of thousands of clones, roughly 86% of them with a count of one. The biggest ten clones account for more than 50% of the sample.

Points the paper makes about the study in general: Clinical and demographic metadata were provided uncurated, with the amount varying by source and participant.

Each collaborating institution followed its own protocols to collect whole blood in K2EDTA tubes. Collaborator samples were shipped for TCRbeta analysis as frozen whole blood, isolated PBMCs, or DNA extracted from either sample type. About this clone: The specificity of this receptor is unknown. Base qualities are not provided; no much larger clone lies one nucleotide away.

Taken from the germline V gene (reference sequence), the CDR1 and CDR2 loops are LNHDA and SQIVND. CDR3 length: 14 amino acids, cysteine to phenylalanine. Kept here is only the CDR3 DNA, which spans 42 bases and is read in frame from base 1. V is pared back by 2 bases and J by 1 base, with 5 bases lying between the germline termini. The receptor comes from a man aged 70-80 years with acute or convalescent COVID-19. Recombination connected TRBV19 to TRBJ2-2, with no confident D gene call. Sample: peripheral blood. CDR3 reads: CASSISRNTGELFF. The DNA sequence reads TGTGCCAGTAGTATAAGTAGGAACACCGGGGAGCTGTTTTTT.